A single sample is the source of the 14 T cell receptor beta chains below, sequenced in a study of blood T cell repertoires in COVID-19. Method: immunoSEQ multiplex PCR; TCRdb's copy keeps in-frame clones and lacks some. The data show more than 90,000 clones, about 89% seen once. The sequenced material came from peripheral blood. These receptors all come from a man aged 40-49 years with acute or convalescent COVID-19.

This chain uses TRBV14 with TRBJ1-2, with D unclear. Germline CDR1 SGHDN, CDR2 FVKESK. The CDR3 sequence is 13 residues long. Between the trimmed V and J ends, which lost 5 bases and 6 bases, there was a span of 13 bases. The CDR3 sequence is CASSARLGHGYTF. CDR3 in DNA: TGTGCCAGCAGCGCCCGCCTGGGCCATGGCTACACCTTC.

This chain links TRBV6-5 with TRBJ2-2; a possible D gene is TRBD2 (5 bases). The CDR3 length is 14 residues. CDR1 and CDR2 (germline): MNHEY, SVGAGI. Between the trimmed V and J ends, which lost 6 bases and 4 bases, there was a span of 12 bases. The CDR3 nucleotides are TGTGCCAGCAGCAAAGGACTTACCACCGGGGAGCTGTTTTTT. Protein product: CASSKGLTTGELFF.

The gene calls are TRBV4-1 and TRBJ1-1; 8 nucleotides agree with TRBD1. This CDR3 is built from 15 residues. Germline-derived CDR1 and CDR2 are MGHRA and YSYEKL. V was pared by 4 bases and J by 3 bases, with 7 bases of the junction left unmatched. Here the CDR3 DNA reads TGCGCCAGCAGCCTCACCGGACAGGGAGACACTGAAGCTTTCTTT. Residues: CASSLTGQGDTEAFF.

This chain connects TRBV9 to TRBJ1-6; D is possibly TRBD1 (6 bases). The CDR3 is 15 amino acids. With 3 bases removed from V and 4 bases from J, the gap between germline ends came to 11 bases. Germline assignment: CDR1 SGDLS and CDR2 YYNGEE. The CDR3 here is CASSGTDRYNSPLHF. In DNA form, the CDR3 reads TGTGCCAGCAGCGGGACAGATAGATATAATTCACCCCTCCACTTT.

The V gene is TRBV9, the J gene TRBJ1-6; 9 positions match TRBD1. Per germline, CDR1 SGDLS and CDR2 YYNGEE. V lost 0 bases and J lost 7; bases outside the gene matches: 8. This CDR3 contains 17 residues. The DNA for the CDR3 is TGTGCCAGCAGCGTAGCCCCGCCGGGACAGGGCAATTCACCCCTCCACTTT. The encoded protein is CASSVAPPGQGNSPLHF.

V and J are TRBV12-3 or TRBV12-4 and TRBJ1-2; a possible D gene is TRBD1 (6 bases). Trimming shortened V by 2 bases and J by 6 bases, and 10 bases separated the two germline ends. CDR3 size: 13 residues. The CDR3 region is CASSLRGSDGYTF. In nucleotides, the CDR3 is TGTGCCAGCAGTTTAAGGGGGTCGGATGGCTACACCTTC.

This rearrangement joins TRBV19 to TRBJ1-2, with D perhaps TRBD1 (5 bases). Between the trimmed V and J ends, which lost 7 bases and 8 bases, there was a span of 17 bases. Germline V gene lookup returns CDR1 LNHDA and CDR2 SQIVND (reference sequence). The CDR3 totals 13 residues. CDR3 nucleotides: TGTGCCAGTAATCGCGCAGGGCGTGAGGGCTACACCTTC. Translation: CASNRAGREGYTF.

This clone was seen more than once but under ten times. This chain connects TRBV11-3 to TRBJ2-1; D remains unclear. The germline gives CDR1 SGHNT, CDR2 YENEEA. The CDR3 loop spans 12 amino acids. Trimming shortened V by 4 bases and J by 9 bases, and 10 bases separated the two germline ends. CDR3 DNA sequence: TGTGCCAGCAGCTCACCCCTCGGTGAGCAGTTCTTC. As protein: CASSSPLGEQFF.

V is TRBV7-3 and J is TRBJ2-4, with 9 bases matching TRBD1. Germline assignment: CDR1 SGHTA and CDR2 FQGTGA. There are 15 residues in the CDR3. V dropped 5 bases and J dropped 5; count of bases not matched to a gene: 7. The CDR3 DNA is TGTGCCAGCAGCCCCGACAGGGGGGTCCAAAACATTCAGTACTTC. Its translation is CASSPDRGVQNIQYF.

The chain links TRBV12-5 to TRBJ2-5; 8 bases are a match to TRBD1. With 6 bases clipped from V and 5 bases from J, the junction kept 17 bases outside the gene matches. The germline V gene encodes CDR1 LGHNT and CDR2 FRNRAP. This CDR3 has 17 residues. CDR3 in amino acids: CASGPTRGLGGGETQYF. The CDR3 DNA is TGTGCTAGTGGACCCACCAGGGGGCTCGGAGGTGGGGAGACCCAGTACTTC.

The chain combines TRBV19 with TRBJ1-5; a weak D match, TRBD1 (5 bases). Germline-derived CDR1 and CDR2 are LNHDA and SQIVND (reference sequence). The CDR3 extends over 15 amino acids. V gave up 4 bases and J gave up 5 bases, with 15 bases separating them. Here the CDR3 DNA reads TGTGCCAGTAGTAACTCAGGGCCCATAGATCAGCCCCAGCATTTT. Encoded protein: CASSNSGPIDQPQHF.

CDR3 coding DNA: TGTGCCAGCAGCTCTCCCAGGGCGATGAACACTGAAGCTTTCTTT. Protein sequence: CASSSPRAMNTEAFF. The chain combines TRBV5-5 with TRBJ1-1; TRBD1 is a possible D gene (5 bases). From germline, CDR1 is SGHKS and CDR2 YYEKEE (reference sequence). The CDR3 extends over 15 amino acids. Trimming took off 3 bases at V and 0 bases at J, with 12 bases between the two ends. The whole variable domain, remainder taken from reference TRBV5-5 and TRBJ1-1, is DAGVTQSPTHLIKTRGQQVTLRCSPISGHKSVSWYQQVLGQGPQFIFQYYEKEERGRGNFPDRFSARQFPNYSSELNVNALLLGDSALYLCASSSPRAMNTEAFFGQGTRLTVV.

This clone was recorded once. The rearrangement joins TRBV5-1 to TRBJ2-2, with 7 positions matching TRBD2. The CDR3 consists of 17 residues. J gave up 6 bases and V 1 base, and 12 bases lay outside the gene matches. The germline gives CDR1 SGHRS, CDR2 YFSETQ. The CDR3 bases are TGCGCCAGCAGCTTGAACGGACTAGGGTTCGGTCCCGGGGAGCTGTTTTTT. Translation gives CASSLNGLGFGPGELFF.

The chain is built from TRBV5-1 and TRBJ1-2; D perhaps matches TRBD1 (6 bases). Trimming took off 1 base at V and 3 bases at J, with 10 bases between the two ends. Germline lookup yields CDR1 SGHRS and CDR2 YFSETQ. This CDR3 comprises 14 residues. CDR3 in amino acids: CASSLTGNDYGYTF. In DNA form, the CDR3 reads TGCGCCAGCAGCTTGACAGGGAATGACTATGGCTACACCTTC.